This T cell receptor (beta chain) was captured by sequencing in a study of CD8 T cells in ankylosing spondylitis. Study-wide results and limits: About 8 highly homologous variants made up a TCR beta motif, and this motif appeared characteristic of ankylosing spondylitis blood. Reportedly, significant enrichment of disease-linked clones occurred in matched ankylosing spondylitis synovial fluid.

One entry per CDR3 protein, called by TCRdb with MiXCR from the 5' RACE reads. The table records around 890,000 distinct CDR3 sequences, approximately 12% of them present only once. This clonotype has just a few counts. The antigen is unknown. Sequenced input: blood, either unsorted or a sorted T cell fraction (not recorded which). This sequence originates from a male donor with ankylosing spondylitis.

CDR3 sequence (DNA): TGTGCCAGCAGCGTATCCCCGACAACTAATGAAAAACTGTTTTTT. Its translation: CASSVSPTTNEKLFF. The gene calls are TRBV9 and TRBJ1-4; D uncertain. CDR3 size: 15 residues. Germline V gene data show CDR1 as SGDLS and CDR2 as YYNGEE. V was cut by 1 base and J by 0 bases, with 7 bases left in between.